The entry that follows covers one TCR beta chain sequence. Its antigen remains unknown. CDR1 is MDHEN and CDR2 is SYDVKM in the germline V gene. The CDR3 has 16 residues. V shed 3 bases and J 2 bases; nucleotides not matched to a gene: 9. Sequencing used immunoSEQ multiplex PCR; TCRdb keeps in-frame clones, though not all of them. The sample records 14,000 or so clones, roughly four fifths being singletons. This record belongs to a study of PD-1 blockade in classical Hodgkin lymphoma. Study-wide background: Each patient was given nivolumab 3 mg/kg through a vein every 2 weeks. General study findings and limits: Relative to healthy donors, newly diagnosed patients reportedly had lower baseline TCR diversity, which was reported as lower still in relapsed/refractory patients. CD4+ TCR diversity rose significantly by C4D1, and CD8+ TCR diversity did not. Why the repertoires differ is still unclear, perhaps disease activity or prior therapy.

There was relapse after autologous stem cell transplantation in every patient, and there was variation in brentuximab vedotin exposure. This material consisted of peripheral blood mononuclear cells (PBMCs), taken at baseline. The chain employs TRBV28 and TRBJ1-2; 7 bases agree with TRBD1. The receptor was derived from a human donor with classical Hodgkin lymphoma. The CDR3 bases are TGTGCCAGCAGTTTCCCATCCGGGACAGAAAACTATGGCTACACCTTC. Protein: CASSFPSGTENYGYTF.